These 3 T cell receptor beta chains were all obtained from the same sample, sequenced in a study of a mutant IDH1 vaccine in newly diagnosed glioma. Libraries were prepared by immunoSEQ multiplex PCR; TCRdb keeps only in-frame clonotypes and omits some of them. Counted here are fewer than 50,000 clones, just under 80% occurring once; the ten biggest clones make up 9% to 10%. Time point indicated: baseline, week 1 (first vaccination visit). As for treatment: pre-vaccination baseline after standard-of-care therapy. The source material was PBMCs, sampled from a glioma patient treated with radiotherapy, temozolomide or both. Every receptor here comes from a man aged 35-49 years with glioma. Some clones in this sample may be carry-over from other donors' samples.

The chain links TRBV5-1 to TRBJ2-5, with 8 bases fitting TRBD2. Germline trimming cut 3 bases from V and 7 bases from J; bases unmatched to any gene: 17. CDR1 and CDR2 from the germline V gene are SGHRS and YFSETQ. This CDR3 has 17 residues. CDR3 sequence: CASSSAAFRGGLRTQYF. Here the CDR3 DNA reads TGCGCCAGCAGCTCGGCCGCTTTTCGGGGGGGCCTGCGGACCCAGTACTTC.

J is TRBJ2-1 and V is TRBV2; no clear D. Germline V gives CDR1 SNHLY, CDR2 FYNNEI. V was clipped by 4 bases and J by 3 bases, with 10 bases between them. The CDR3 contains 14 residues. The CDR3 here is CASSVGRSYNEQFF. CDR3 bases: TGTGCCAGCAGTGTGGGTCGTAGCTACAATGAGCAGTTCTTC.

The chain uses TRBV15 and TRBJ1-4; D is unresolved. Germline V gives CDR1 LNHNV, CDR2 YYDKDF (reference sequence). V was shortened by 3 bases and J by 0 bases, with 5 bases between the two germline ends. The CDR3 has 14 residues. The chain's CDR3 is CATSSGATNEKLFF. As DNA, the CDR3 is TGTGCCACCAGCAGTGGTGCAACTAATGAAAAACTGTTTTTT.